This T cell receptor beta chain originates from a study of CD8+CD57+ T cells in acquired aplastic anemia. Study-level information: The DNA of sorted CD4+ and CD8+ cells averaged 3.2 ug. Study conclusions and caveats: About 30 CD8+ CDR3 sequences occurred in both the patients and the controls. Patients and healthy controls showed no significant CD8+ Simpson's diversity difference.

The germline CDR1 and CDR2 sequences are SNHLY and FYNNEI. V gave up 8 bases and J gave up 6 bases, with 14 bases separating them. CDR3 length: 13 residues. Patients selected for sequencing had displayed CD8+CD57+ cell expansion by flow cytometry. In its sample, this clonotype was seen a few times. What it binds is not known. Genomic DNA was employed as the template in profiling TCR beta VDJ and CDR3. One entry per CDR3 protein, called by TCRdb with MiXCR from the reads. Among around 290,000 distinct CDR3 sequences, approximately 60% were seen once, and the ten largest hold 1.3%. Sequenced material: sorted CD4+, CD8+, or CD8+CD57+ T cells (not recorded which) from PBMCs. J is TRBJ2-1 and V is TRBV2; a weak D match, TRBD2 (6 bases). The sequence came from a human donor with aplastic anemia. This CDR3 reads CASLDYPGNEQFF. In DNA, the CDR3 is TGTGCCAGCCTGGACTACCCCGGCAATGAGCAGTTCTTC. Complete variable domain (other parts from reference TRBV2 and TRBJ2-1): EPEVTQTPSHQVTQMGQEVILRCVPISNHLYFYWYRQILGQKVEFLVSFYNNEISEKSEIFDDQFSVERPDGSNFTLKIRSTKLEDSAMYFCASLDYPGNEQFFGPGTRLTVL.